This entry lists 5 T cell receptor beta chains sequenced from one sample in a study of naive and memory T cell subsets. Amplification of ligated cDNA took four PCR rounds with SP2 and nested alpha and beta constant primers. One entry per CDR3 protein results from TCRdb running MiXCR on the 5' RACE reads. In the table there are about 32,000 distinct CDR3 sequences, over 15% of which are singletons. A UMI-containing oligonucleotide was joined by 3' ligation to the TCR cDNA template. Every receptor here comes from a female donor in good health.

The CDR3 is CASSLGLRSGNQPQHF. In DNA form, the CDR3 reads TGTGCCAGCAGCTTGGGCCTTAGGTCGGGGAATCAGCCCCAGCATTTT. This rearrangement joins TRBV5-6 to TRBJ1-5; D not resolved. This CDR3 has 16 residues. Trimming shortened V by 0 bases and J by 4 bases, and 14 bases separated the two germline ends. From germline, CDR1 is SGHDT and CDR2 YYEEEE. Drawing the rest from reference TRBV5-6 and TRBJ1-5, the complete variable domain is DAGVTQSPTHLIKTRGQQVTLRCSPKSGHDTVSWYQQALGQGPQFIFQYYEEEERQRGNFPDRFSGHQFPNYSSELNVNALLLGDSALYLCASSLGLRSGNQPQHFGDGTRLSIL.

This clonotype was counted many times. The chain combines TRBV20-1 with TRBJ2-3; perhaps TRBD2 as D (5 bases). The germline V gene encodes CDR1 DFQATT and CDR2 SNEGSKA (reference sequence). The V end lost 5 bases, the J end lost 2 bases, and 11 bases lay between the germline ends. This CDR3 spans 13 amino acids. This CDR3 reads CSAGGPHTDTQYF. The DNA of the CDR3 is TGCAGTGCTGGAGGACCACACACAGATACGCAGTATTTT.

This sequence joins TRBV29-1 and TRBJ1-1; TRBD1 aligns across 12 bases. J gave up 7 bases and V 7 bases, and 7 bases lay outside the gene matches. The CDR3 spans 13 residues. Germline CDR1 reads SQVTM; CDR2 reads ANQGSEA. The CDR3: CSGGTGGNGEAFF. In nucleotides, the CDR3 is TGCAGCGGCGGGACAGGGGGCAATGGTGAAGCTTTCTTT.

The sample holds many counts of this clonotype. The chain uses TRBV18 and TRBJ2-7; a possible D gene is TRBD2 (5 bases). The ends were cut back, 2 bases at V and 6 bases at J, with 11 bases in the middle. This CDR3 spans 13 amino acids. Germline V lookup: CDR1 KGHSH, CDR2 LQKENI. The CDR3 DNA is TGTGCCAGCTCACCATCCCTAGCAGCCGAGCAGTACTTC. This codes for CASSPSLAAEQYF.

The chain has TRBV20-1 and TRBJ1-1; D is unresolved. This CDR3 is built from 13 residues. Germline assignment: CDR1 DFQATT and CDR2 SNEGSKA (reference sequence). The ends were cut back, 6 bases at V and 1 base at J, with 12 bases in the middle. In DNA form, the CDR3 reads TGCAGTGCCGCCCCAATTCAGAACACTGAAGCTTTCTTT. This translates into CSAAPIQNTEAFF.